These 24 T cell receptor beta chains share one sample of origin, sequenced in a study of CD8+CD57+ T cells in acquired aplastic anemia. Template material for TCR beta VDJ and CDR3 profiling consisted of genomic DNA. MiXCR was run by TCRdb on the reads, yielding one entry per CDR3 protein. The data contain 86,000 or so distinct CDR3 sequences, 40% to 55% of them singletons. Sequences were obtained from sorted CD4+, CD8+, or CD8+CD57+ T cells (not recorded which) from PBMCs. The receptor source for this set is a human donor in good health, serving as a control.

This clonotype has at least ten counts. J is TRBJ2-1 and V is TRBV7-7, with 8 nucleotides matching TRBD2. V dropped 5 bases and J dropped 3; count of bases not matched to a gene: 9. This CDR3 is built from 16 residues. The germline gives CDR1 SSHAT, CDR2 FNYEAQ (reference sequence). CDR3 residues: CASSPEGSGIYNEQFF. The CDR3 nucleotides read TGTGCCAGCAGCCCTGAGGGTAGCGGGATCTACAATGAGCAGTTCTTC.

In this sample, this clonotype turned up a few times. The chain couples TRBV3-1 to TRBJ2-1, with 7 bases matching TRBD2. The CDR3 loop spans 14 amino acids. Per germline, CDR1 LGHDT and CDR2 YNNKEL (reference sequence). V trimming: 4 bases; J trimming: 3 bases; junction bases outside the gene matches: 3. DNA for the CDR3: TGTGCCAGCAGCCGGCTAGCGGACTACAATGAGCAGTTCTTC. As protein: CASSRLADYNEQFF.

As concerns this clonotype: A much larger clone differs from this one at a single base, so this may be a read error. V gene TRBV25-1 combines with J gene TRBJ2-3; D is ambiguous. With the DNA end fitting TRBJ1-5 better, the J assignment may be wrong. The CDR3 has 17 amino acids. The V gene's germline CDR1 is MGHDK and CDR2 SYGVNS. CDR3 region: CASSDSSLASSTDTQHF. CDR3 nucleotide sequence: TGTGCCAGCAGTGACTCGTCTCTAGCATCCAGCACAGATACGCAGCATTTT.

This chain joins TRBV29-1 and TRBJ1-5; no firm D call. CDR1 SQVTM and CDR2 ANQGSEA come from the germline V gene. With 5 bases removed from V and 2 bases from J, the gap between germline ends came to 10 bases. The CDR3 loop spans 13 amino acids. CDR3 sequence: CSVTVDGNQPQHF. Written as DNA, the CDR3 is TGCAGCGTTACGGTCGATGGCAATCAGCCCCAGCATTTT.

DNA of the CDR3: TGTGCCAGCCCGACAGGGTCTAGGCGTTCCTATAATTCACCCCTCCACTTT. Residues: CASPTGSRRSYNSPLHF. This chain uses TRBV11-3 with TRBJ1-6, with 7 bases that match TRBD1. Germline V CDR1 and CDR2: SGHNT, YENEEA. The trim removed 8 bases at V and 1 base at J, leaving 11 bases unmatched. The CDR3 has 17 amino acids.

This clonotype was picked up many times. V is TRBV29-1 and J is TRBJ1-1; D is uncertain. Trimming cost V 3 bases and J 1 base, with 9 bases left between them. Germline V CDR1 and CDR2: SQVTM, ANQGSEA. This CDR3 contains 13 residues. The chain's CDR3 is CSVESGRNTEAFF. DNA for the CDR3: TGCAGCGTTGAGTCAGGCCGGAACACTGAAGCTTTCTTT. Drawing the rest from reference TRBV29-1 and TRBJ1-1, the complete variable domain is SAVISQKPSRDICQRGTSLTIQCQVDSQVTMMFWYRQQPGQSLTLIATANQGSEATYESGFVIDKFPISRPNLTFSTLTVSNMSPEDSSIYLCSVESGRNTEAFFGQGTRLTVV.

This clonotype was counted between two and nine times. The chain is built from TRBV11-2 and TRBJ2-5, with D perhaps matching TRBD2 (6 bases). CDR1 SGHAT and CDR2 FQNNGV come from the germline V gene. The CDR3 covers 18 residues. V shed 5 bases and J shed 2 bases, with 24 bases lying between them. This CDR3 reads CASSLHSGGDLLQETQYF. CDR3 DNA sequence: TGTGCCAGCAGCCTACACTCGGGCGGGGACTTACTACAAGAGACCCAGTACTTC.

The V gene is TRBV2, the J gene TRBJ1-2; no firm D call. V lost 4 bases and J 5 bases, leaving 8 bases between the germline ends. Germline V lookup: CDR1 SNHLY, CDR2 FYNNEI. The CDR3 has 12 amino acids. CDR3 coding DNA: TGTGCCAGCAGTGTTTCCTTGTATGGCTACACCTTC. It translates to CASSVSLYGYTF.

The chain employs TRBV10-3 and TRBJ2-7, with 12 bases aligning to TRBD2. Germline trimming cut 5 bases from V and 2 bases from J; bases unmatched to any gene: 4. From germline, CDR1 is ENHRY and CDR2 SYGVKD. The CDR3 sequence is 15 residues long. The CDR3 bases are TGTGCCATCAGTCAGACTAGCGGGAGACCCTACGAGCAGTACTTC. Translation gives CAISQTSGRPYEQYF.

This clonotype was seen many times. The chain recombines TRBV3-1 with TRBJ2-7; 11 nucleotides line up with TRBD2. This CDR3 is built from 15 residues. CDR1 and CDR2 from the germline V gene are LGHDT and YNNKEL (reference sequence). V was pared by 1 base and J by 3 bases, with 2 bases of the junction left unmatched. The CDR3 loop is CASSQVLAGVYEQYF. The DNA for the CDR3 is TGTGCCAGCAGCCAAGTACTAGCGGGGGTCTACGAGCAGTACTTC.

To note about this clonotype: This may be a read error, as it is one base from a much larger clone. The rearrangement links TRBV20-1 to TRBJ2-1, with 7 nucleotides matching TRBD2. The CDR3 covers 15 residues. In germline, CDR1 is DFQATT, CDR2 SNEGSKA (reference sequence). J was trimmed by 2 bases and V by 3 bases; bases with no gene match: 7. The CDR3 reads CSASSELAPYNEQFF. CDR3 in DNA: TGCAGTGCTAGCTCCGAACTAGCGCCCTACAATGAGCAGTTCTTC.

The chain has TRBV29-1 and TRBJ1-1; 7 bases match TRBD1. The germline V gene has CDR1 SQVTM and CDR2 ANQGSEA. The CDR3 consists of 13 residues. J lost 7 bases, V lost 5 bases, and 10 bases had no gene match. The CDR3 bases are TGCAGCGTTACAAACAGGGGTGGGAGTGAAGCTTTCTTT. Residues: CSVTNRGGSEAFF.

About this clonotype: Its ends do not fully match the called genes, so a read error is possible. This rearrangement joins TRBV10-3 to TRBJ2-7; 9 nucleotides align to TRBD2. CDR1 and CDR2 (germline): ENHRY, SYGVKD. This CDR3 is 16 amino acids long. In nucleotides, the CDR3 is TGTGCCGTCAGTGAGTCAAGGCTAGCGGGATCCTACGAGCAGTACTTC. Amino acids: CAVSESRLAGSYEQYF.

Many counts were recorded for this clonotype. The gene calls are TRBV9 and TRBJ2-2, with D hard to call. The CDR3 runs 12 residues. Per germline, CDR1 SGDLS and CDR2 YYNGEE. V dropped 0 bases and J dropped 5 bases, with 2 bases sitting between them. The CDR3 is CASSVVTGELFF. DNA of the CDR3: TGTGCCAGCAGCGTAGTGACCGGGGAGCTGTTTTTT.

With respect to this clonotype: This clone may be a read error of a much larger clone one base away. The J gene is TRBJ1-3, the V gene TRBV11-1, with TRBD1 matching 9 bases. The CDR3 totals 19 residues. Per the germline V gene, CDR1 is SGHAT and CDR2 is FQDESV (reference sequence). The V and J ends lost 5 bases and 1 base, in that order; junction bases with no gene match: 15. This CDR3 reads CASSPPQSGDRDSGNTIYF. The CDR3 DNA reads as TGTGCCAGCAGCCCACCTCAAAGCGGGGACAGGGATTCTGGAAACACCATATATTTT.

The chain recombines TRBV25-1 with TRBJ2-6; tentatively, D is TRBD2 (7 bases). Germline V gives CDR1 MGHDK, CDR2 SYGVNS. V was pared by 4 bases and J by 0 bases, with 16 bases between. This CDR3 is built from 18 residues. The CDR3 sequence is CASSVAAGAHSGANVLTF. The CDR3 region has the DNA TGTGCCAGCAGTGTTGCCGCGGGGGCCCACTCTGGGGCCAACGTCCTGACTTTC.

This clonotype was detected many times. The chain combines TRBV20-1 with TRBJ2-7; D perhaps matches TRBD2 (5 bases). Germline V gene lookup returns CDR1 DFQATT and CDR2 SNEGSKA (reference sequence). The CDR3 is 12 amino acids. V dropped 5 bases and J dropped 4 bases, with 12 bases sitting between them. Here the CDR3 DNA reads TGCAGTGCTGAAAGTGGGAGTTACGAGCAGTACTTC. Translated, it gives CSAESGSYEQYF.

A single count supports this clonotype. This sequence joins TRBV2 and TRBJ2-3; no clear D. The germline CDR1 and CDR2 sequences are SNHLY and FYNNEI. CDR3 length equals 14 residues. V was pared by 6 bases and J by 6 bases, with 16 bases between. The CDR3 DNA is TGTGCCAGCAGCTTATTTTCCAGCTCGGATACGCAGTATTTT. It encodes CASSLFSSSDTQYF.

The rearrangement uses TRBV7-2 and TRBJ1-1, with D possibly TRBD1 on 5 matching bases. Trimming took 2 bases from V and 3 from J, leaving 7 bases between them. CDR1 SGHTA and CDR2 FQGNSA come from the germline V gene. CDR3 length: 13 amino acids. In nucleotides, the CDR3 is TGTGCCAGCAGCTTACAACAGGACACTGAAGCTTTCTTT. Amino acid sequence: CASSLQQDTEAFF.

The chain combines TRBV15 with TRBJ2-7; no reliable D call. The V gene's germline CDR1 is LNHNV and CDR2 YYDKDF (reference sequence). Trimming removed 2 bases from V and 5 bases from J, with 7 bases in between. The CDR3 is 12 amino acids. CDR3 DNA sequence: TGTGCCACCAGCAGACCGGGCGACGAGCAGTACTTC. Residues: CATSRPGDEQYF.

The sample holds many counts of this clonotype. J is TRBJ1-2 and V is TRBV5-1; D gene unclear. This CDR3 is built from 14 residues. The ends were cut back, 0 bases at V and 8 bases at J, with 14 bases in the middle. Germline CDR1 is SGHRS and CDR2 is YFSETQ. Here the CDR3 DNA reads TGCGCCAGCAGCTTGGATGCAGTGGCGGGGGGCTACACCTTC. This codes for CASSLDAVAGGYTF.

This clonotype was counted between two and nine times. The CDR3 protein is CASSHVVLSPAYNEQFF. The CDR3 DNA is TGTGCCAGCAGCCATGTTGTCCTCTCCCCGGCCTACAATGAGCAGTTCTTC. The rearrangement joins TRBV3-1 to TRBJ2-1; no definite D call. This CDR3 region has 17 residues. V dropped 3 bases and J dropped 2 bases, with 17 bases sitting between them. Germline V gene lookup returns CDR1 LGHDT and CDR2 YNNKEL (reference sequence).

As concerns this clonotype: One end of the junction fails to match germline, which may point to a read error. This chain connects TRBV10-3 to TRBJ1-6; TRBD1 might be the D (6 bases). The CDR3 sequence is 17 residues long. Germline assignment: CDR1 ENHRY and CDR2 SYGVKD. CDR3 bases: TGTGCCAGCAGTGACGGGACTAGCACCGGGGGCAATTCACCCCTCCACTTT. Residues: CASSDGTSTGGNSPLHF.

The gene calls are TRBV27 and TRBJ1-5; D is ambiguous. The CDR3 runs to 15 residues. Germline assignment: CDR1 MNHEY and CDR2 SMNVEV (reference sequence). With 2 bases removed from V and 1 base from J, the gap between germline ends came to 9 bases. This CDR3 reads CASSLIRGSNQPQHF. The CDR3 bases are TGTGCCAGCAGTTTAATCCGGGGAAGCAATCAGCCCCAGCATTTT.